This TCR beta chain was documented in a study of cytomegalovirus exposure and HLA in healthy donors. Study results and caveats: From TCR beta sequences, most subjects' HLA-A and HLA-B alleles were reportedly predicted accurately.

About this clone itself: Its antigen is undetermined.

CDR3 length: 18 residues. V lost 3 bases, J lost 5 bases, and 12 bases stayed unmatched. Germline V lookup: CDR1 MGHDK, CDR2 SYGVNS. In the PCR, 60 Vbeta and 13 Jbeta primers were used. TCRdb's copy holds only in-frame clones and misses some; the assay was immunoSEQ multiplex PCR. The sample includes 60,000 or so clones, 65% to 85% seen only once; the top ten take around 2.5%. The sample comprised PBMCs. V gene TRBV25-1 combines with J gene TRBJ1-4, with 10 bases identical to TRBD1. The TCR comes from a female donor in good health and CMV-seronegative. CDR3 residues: CASSDSGDRGWGNEKLFF. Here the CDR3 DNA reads TGTGCCAGCAGTGATTCGGGGGACAGGGGCTGGGGAAATGAAAAACTGTTTTTT.